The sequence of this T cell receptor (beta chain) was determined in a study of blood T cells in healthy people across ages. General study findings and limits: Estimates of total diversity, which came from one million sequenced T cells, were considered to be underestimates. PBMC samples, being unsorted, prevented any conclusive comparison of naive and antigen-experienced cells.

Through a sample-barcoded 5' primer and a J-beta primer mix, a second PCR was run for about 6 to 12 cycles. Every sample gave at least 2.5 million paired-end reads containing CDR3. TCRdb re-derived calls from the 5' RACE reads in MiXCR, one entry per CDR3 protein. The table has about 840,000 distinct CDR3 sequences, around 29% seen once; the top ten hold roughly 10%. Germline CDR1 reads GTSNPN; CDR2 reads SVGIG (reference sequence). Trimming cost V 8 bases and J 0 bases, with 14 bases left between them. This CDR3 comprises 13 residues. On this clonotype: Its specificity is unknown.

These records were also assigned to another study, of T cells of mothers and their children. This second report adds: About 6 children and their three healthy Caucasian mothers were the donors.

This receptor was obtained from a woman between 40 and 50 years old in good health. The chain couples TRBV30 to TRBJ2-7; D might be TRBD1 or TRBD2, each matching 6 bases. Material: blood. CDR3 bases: TGTGCCCGCTCGGGGGACAACTCCTACGAGCAGTACTTC. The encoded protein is CARSGDNSYEQYF. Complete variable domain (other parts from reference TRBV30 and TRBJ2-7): SQTIHQWPATLVQPVGSPLSLECTVEGTSNPNLYWYRQAAGRGLQLLFYSVGIGQISSEVPQNLSASRPQDRQFILSSKKLLLSDSGFYLCARSGDNSYEQYFGPGTRLTVT.